Reported below is one T cell receptor beta chain. The data were taken from a study of blood T cell repertoires in COVID-19. Study details: Sites across the United States, Italy and Spain contributed samples from acute and convalescent COVID-19.

Assay used: immunoSEQ multiplex PCR; TCRdb lists only in-frame clones, some missing. Among 45,000 to 50,000 clones listed, approximately 87% were seen once. Trimming took 0 bases from V and 5 from J, leaving 7 bases between them. CDR1 SGHTA and CDR2 FQGTGA come from the germline V gene. This CDR3 comprises 14 residues. The clonotype was recovered from a human donor in a cohort sampled during active COVID-19. This chain joins TRBV7-3 and TRBJ2-2; weak D call: TRBD2 (5 bases). What was sequenced was peripheral blood. The CDR3 sequence is CASSLTSGTGELFF. CDR3 DNA: TGTGCCAGCAGCTTAACTTCGGGAACCGGGGAGCTGTTTTTT.